This T cell receptor (beta chain) was sequenced in a study of T cell responses to AZD1222 COVID-19 vaccine. Regarding the study as a whole: The study reported that nearly half of spike-specific TCRs target unmutated variant regions. Seropositive AZD1222 recipients at baseline numbered only five or six.

This clone was counted between two and nine times. The antigen is unknown. From germline, CDR1 is SGHTA and CDR2 FQGTGA. V was cut by 5 bases and J by 5 bases, with 12 bases left in between. CDR3 length: 13 residues. Here immunoSEQ multiplex PCR was the method, and the copy in TCRdb shows in-frame clones only, minus some. Here the sample spans approximately 80,000 clones, approximately 83% being singletons. The V call is TRBV7-3, the J call TRBJ2-5, with D uncertain. Sequences were derived from peripheral blood, sampled 28 days after the second AZD1222 dose. This TCR was sampled from an adult who received the AZD1222 COVID-19 vaccine. CDR3 nucleotides: TGTGCCAGCAGCACGGAAAGAATGGAGACCCAGTACTTC. Amino acids: CASSTERMETQYF.